This T cell receptor beta chain was observed in a study of shared clonotypes between healthy human individuals. The CD4+ fraction was divided into a CD45RA+ naive subset and a CD45RA-negative memory subset. Trimming shortened V by 5 bases and J by 2 bases, and 12 bases separated the two germline ends. This CDR3 comprises 15 residues. The germline CDR1 and CDR2 sequences are SGHAT and FQNNGV. The repertoire was sequenced with immunoSEQ multiplex PCR; TCRdb's copy has only in-frame clones and lacks some. The sample consists of 190,000 or so clones, roughly 70% of them appearing once. The specimen sequenced was memory CD4+ T cells sorted from blood. Described subset: CD45RA-negative fraction. This clonotype originated in a man aged 25-40 years in good health. The chain links TRBV11-2 to TRBJ2-2; D is ambiguous. The CDR3 sequence is CASSVKQTNTGELFF. CDR3 sequence (DNA): TGTGCCAGCAGCGTTAAGCAGACAAACACCGGGGAGCTGTTTTTT.